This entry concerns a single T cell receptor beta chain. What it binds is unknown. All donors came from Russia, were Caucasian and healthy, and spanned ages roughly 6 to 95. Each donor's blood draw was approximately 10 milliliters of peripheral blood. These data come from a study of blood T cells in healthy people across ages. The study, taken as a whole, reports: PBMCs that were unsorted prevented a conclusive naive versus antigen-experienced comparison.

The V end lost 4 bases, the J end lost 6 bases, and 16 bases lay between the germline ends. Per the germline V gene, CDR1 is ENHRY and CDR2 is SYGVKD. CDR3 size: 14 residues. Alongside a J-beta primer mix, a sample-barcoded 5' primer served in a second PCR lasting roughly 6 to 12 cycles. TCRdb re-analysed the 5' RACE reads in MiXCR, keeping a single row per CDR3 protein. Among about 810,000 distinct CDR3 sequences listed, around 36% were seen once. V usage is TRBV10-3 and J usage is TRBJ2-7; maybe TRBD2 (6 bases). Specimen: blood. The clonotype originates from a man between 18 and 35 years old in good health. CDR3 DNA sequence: TGTGCCATCAGTGTGGAGGGGCCGGTGAGCGAGCAGTACTTC. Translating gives CAISVEGPVSEQYF.